The 32 T cell receptor beta chains listed next were all sequenced from one sample in a study of T-cell reconstitution after alpha-beta-depleted transplantation in children. During its preparation, the TCRbeta library received unique molecular identifiers. TCRdb used MiXCR to reprocess the PCR reads, holding one entry per CDR3 protein. The table shows a few hundred thousand distinct CDR3 sequences, with about an eighth occurring only once. The sequencing here drew on PBMCs, mostly from graft donor cells, taken 360 days after TCRalphabeta/CD19-depleted stem cell transplant. Every receptor here comes from a male patient aged 10 to 17 who had a stem cell transplant for acute myeloid leukemia, so the T cells may come from the graft donor.

The V gene is TRBV5-1, the J gene TRBJ1-2; D call uncertain. The CDR3 is made up of 15 amino acids. The V end lost 1 base, the J end lost 5 bases, and 15 bases lay between the germline ends. Looked up from germline, CDR1 is SGHRS and CDR2 is YFSETQ. In DNA form, the CDR3 reads TGCGCCAGCAGCTTGCGCCAGCATTCCCTTTATGGCTACACCTTC. Translating gives CASSLRQHSLYGYTF.

This clonotype was detected only a few times. V and J are TRBV5-1 and TRBJ2-5, with 9 bases that match TRBD1. Germline lookup yields CDR1 SGHRS and CDR2 YFSETQ. The ends lost 4 bases at V and 5 bases at J; junction bases unmatched: 9. The CDR3 has 15 residues. CDR3 bases: TGCGCCAGCAGCCTGGACAGGGGAGGTGGTGAGACCCAGTACTTC. Its protein is CASSLDRGGGETQYF.

This clonotype was picked up many times. This chain links TRBV3-1 with TRBJ2-7, with D perhaps TRBD1 (6 bases). The CDR3 is 15 amino acids. From germline, CDR1 is LGHDT and CDR2 YNNKEL (reference sequence). V shed 6 bases and J shed 1 base, with 16 bases lying between them. CDR3 sequence (DNA): TGTGCCAGCAGACAGGGCCTCTCGAATTCCTACGAGCAGTACTTC. As protein: CASRQGLSNSYEQYF.

This clonotype appeared a few times. The chain uses TRBV28 and TRBJ1-2, with 11 bases lining up with TRBD1. The CDR3 has 14 residues. Germline V lookup: CDR1 MDHEN, CDR2 SYDVKM. Trimming cost V 6 bases and J 4 bases; bases outside gene matches: 4. The CDR3, as DNA: TGTGCCAGCAGGGACAGGGGGCGCCCCTATGGCTACACCTTC. It specifies CASRDRGRPYGYTF.

Here the CDR3 DNA reads TGTGCCTGGAGTCTGGGCCCAGATACGCAGTATTTT. It translates to CAWSLGPDTQYF. The genes are TRBV30 and TRBJ2-3; D uncertain. Looked up from germline, CDR1 is GTSNPN and CDR2 is SVGIG (reference sequence). The CDR3 length is 12 residues. V was pared by 2 bases and J by 4 bases, with 7 bases between.

The V gene is TRBV29-1, the J gene TRBJ2-1; 10 bases line up with TRBD2. The V gene's germline CDR1 is SQVTM and CDR2 ANQGSEA. V lost 6 bases to trimming and J lost 6 bases; unmatched junction nucleotides: 8. The CDR3 has 14 amino acids. The CDR3, as DNA: TGCAGCGTGGTCGGGCCTAGCGGGAGCAATGAGCAGTTCTTC. It yields the protein CSVVGPSGSNEQFF.

A few counts support this clonotype. The CDR3, as DNA: TGTGCCAGCCGGCTGAGCGGGGGGGCTTACAATGAGCAGTTCTTC. This translates into CASRLSGGAYNEQFF. This rearrangement joins TRBV6-1 to TRBJ2-1; 10 nucleotides agree with TRBD2. V lost 8 bases to trimming and J lost 4 bases; unmatched junction nucleotides: 8. CDR3 length equals 15 residues. CDR1 is MNHNS and CDR2 is SASEGT in the germline V gene.

This clonotype has just a few counts. The rearrangement joins TRBV20-1 to TRBJ2-3, with a possible D match to TRBD2 (6 bases). The V gene's germline CDR1 is DFQATT and CDR2 SNEGSKA (reference sequence). The length of the CDR3 is 15 residues. The V gene lost 2 bases and the J gene lost 4 bases, with 16 bases spanning the gap. For the CDR3, the DNA is TGCAGTGCTAGAAGTTTAGTGGCGGGACCAGATACGCAGTATTTT. Amino acids: CSARSLVAGPDTQYF.

The CDR3 DNA is TGTGCCAGCAGCTTAGCAGGGGCCCTCGGGGAGACCCAGTACTTC. It is translated as CASSLAGALGETQYF. The genes are TRBV7-9 and TRBJ2-5; TRBD1 is a possible D gene (5 bases). This CDR3 is built from 15 residues. Trimming cost V 0 bases and J 5 bases, with 13 bases left between them. Germline V lookup: CDR1 SEHNR, CDR2 FQNEAQ (reference sequence).

This clonotype occurred many times. The CDR3 bases are TGTGCCAGCAGTTCCCTCCGACAGGGGGGTCGTTACGAGCAGTACTTC. This sequence encodes CASSSLRQGGRYEQYF. The chain has TRBV28 and TRBJ2-7, with TRBD1 matching over 9 bases. Germline V gene data show CDR1 as MDHEN and CDR2 as SYDVKM. This CDR3 has 16 amino acids. V was clipped by 4 bases and J by 4 bases; unmatched bases: 11.

This clonotype occurred a few times. The chain recombines TRBV4-3 with TRBJ1-5; a possible D gene is TRBD1 (6 bases). The germline gives CDR1 LGHNA, CDR2 YSLEER. CDR3 length equals 16 residues. V was trimmed by 0 bases and J by 5 bases, leaving 14 bases between them. The CDR3 bases are TGCGCCAGCAGCCAAGATTCTTTGGCAGGGGATCAGCCCCAGCATTTT. Protein product: CASSQDSLAGDQPQHF.

The chain carries TRBV20-1 and TRBJ2-3; D is possibly TRBD2 (6 bases). Germline-derived CDR1 and CDR2 are DFQATT and SNEGSKA (reference sequence). The CDR3 has 14 residues. Trimming stripped 6 bases from V and 4 bases from J, with 17 bases between. CDR3 DNA: TGCAGTGCGCCGATCCCGACGGGGGCAGATACGCAGTATTTT. Translation: CSAPIPTGADTQYF.

This clonotype appeared many times. This chain joins TRBV29-1 and TRBJ2-3; D not certain. This CDR3 has 12 amino acids. CDR1 is SQVTM, CDR2 ANQGSEA, per germline. The V gene lost 4 bases and the J gene lost 1 base, with 6 bases spanning the gap. CDR3 in DNA: TGCAGCGTTGCTTCCCGCACAGATACGCAGTATTTT. As protein: CSVASRTDTQYF.

This clonotype was recorded many times. V and J are TRBV28 and TRBJ2-2; D may match TRBD1 or TRBD2 (5 bases each). Per the germline V gene, CDR1 is MDHEN and CDR2 is SYDVKM. The CDR3 totals 16 residues. V was pared by 7 bases and J by 6 bases, with 21 bases between. The CDR3 reads CASTQRGALLAGELFF. As DNA, the CDR3 is TGTGCCAGCACCCAGAGGGGCGCGCTCTTGGCCGGGGAGCTGTTTTTT.

The V and J genes are TRBV18 and TRBJ2-3; maybe TRBD2 (6 bases). V was clipped by 6 bases and J by 6 bases, with 13 bases between them. The CDR3 extends over 13 amino acids. The V gene's germline CDR1 is KGHSH and CDR2 LQKENI. Here the CDR3 DNA reads TGTGCCAGCTCCCGGGACTTCAGGGATACGCAGTATTTT. Translating it yields CASSRDFRDTQYF.

The chain combines TRBV6-5 with TRBJ2-3; weak D call: TRBD2 (5 bases). CDR1 is MNHEY, CDR2 SVGAGI, per germline. The CDR3 sequence is 16 residues long. Trimming removed 4 bases at V and 2 bases at J, with 16 bases between. The CDR3 spells CASSFPRGSDTDTQYF. In DNA, the CDR3 is TGTGCCAGCAGTTTCCCTAGAGGGAGCGACACAGATACGCAGTATTTT.

This clonotype has ten or more counts. This chain connects TRBV28 to TRBJ2-4; D is uncertain. The germline gives CDR1 MDHEN, CDR2 SYDVKM. The CDR3 consists of 14 residues. V shed 6 bases and J shed 1 base, with 10 bases lying between them. For the CDR3, the DNA is TGTGCCAGCAGCTCAGGCTTGGCCAAAAACATTCAGTACTTC. This gives the protein CASSSGLAKNIQYF.

The sample holds a few counts of this clonotype. The CDR3 coding sequence is TGCGCCAGCAGCCAAGGTGGAGTCAATGAAAAACTGTTTTTT. This translates into CASSQGGVNEKLFF. J is TRBJ1-4 and V is TRBV4-3; D gene unclear. CDR1 LGHNA and CDR2 YSLEER come from the germline V gene. There are 14 residues in the CDR3. V was cut by 1 base and J by 5 bases, with 8 bases left in between.

This clonotype was seen more than once but under ten times. V gene TRBV7-2 combines with J gene TRBJ2-1; 12 bases are shared with TRBD2. CDR1 is SGHTA, CDR2 FQGNSA, per germline. V shed 5 bases, J shed 7 bases, and the junction held 6 bases outside the gene matches. The CDR3 is made up of 15 amino acids. The CDR3 spells CASSIGLAGHNEQFF. CDR3 nucleotide sequence: TGTGCCAGCAGCATAGGACTAGCGGGACATAATGAGCAGTTCTTC.

This clonotype was seen only a few times. The V gene is TRBV11-1, the J gene TRBJ2-3, with TRBD2 matching over 7 bases. This CDR3 has 18 amino acids. With 0 bases clipped from V and 2 bases from J, the junction kept 11 bases outside the gene matches. The V gene's germline CDR1 is SGHAT and CDR2 FQDESV (reference sequence). This CDR3 reads CASSLAPHALADTDTQYF. The CDR3, as DNA: TGTGCCAGCAGCTTAGCCCCCCACGCGCTAGCGGACACAGATACGCAGTATTTT.

The J gene is TRBJ2-7, the V gene TRBV20-1; D is possibly TRBD2 (5 bases). This CDR3 is 12 amino acids long. CDR1 is DFQATT and CDR2 is SNEGSKA in the germline V gene (reference sequence). Trimming pared 4 bases from V and 4 bases from J, leaving 11 bases between. CDR3 sequence: CSAKGSPYEQYF. As DNA, the CDR3 is TGCAGTGCTAAAGGGAGCCCGTACGAGCAGTACTTC.

This clonotype was seen ten or more times. The DNA for the CDR3 is TGTGCCAGCAGCTTCGGAGCGGGACCCTACGAGCAGTACTTC. Its protein product is CASSFGAGPYEQYF. V and J are TRBV7-2 and TRBJ2-7; 7 positions match TRBD2. The germline gives CDR1 SGHTA, CDR2 FQGNSA. The length of the CDR3 is 14 residues. V gave up 3 bases and J gave up 2 bases; unmatched junction bases: 4.

The chain has TRBV10-3 and TRBJ2-7; the D gene could be TRBD1 or TRBD2 (5 bases each). The CDR3 has 14 residues. Between the trimmed V and J ends, which lost 6 bases and 7 bases, there was a span of 19 bases. The germline CDR1 and CDR2 sequences are ENHRY and SYGVKD. The CDR3 spells CAIRGELPRREQYF. CDR3 sequence (DNA): TGTGCCATCAGGGGGGAGCTGCCCCGAAGGGAGCAGTACTTC.

The V and J genes are TRBV7-2 and TRBJ2-3, with D possibly being TRBD2 (6 bases). Germline CDR1 reads SGHTA; CDR2 reads FQGNSA. This CDR3 has 13 amino acids. Trimming stripped 0 bases from V and 8 bases from J, with 9 bases between. The CDR3 sequence is CASSLALGSTQYF. In DNA, the CDR3 is TGTGCCAGCAGCTTAGCGCTCGGGAGTACGCAGTATTTT.

This clonotype was counted a few times. This sequence joins TRBV7-9 and TRBJ2-1; 12 bases map to TRBD2. The CDR3 length is 16 residues. Germline CDR1 SEHNR, CDR2 FQNEAQ (reference sequence). V trimming: 6 bases; J trimming: 3 bases; junction bases outside the gene matches: 6. This chain's CDR3 is CASSYRTSGDYNEQFF. In nucleotides, the CDR3 is TGTGCCAGCAGTTATAGGACTAGCGGGGACTACAATGAGCAGTTCTTC.

The rearrangement links TRBV20-1 to TRBJ2-7; 7 bases fit TRBD1. The trim removed 2 bases at V and 4 bases at J, leaving 5 bases unmatched. The CDR3 extends over 13 amino acids. Germline CDR1 and CDR2: DFQATT and SNEGSKA (reference sequence). The CDR3 is CSARRQGKYEQYF. The DNA for the CDR3 is TGCAGTGCTAGAAGACAGGGAAAGTACGAGCAGTACTTC.

CDR3 DNA: TGTGCCAGTTTCAGCTACAATGAGCAGTTCTTC. Protein product: CASFSYNEQFF. The chain couples TRBV19 to TRBJ2-1; D call uncertain. The CDR3 loop spans 11 amino acids. V lost 8 bases, J lost 3 bases, and 5 bases lay in between. Per germline, CDR1 LNHDA and CDR2 SQIVND (reference sequence).

This clonotype was counted between two and nine times. The V and J genes are TRBV20-1 and TRBJ2-7, with 13 bases identical to TRBD2. Germline V gene sequence: CDR1 DFQATT, CDR2 SNEGSKA (reference sequence). The CDR3 covers 13 residues. V lost 4 bases and J lost 7; bases outside the gene matches: 4. Here the CDR3 DNA reads TGCAGTGCTAACGGACTAGCGGGAGAAGAGCAGTACTTC. Its translation: CSANGLAGEEQYF.

This chain links TRBV27 with TRBJ2-7, with TRBD2 matching over 10 bases. The CDR3 has 15 amino acids. The V and J ends lost 6 bases and 7 bases, in that order; junction bases with no gene match: 12. From germline, CDR1 is MNHEY and CDR2 SMNVEV (reference sequence). As DNA, the CDR3 is TGTGCCAGCAGGGCCGGGACTAGCGCGTGGGGGGAGCAGTACTTC. Protein product: CASRAGTSAWGEQYF.

V usage is TRBV7-9 and J usage is TRBJ2-1; a weak D match, TRBD2 (5 bases). The CDR3 consists of 16 residues. V dropped 7 bases and J dropped 1 base, with 17 bases sitting between them. Germline values: CDR1 SEHNR, CDR2 FQNEAQ (reference sequence). The chain's CDR3 is CASNRGLMSSYNEQFF. CDR3 DNA sequence: TGTGCCAGCAACAGAGGGCTAATGTCGTCCTACAATGAGCAGTTCTTC.

V is TRBV20-1 and J is TRBJ2-7, with D possibly TRBD2 on 6 matching bases. The CDR3 has 15 amino acids. Trimming took off 3 bases at V and 7 bases at J, with 22 bases between the two ends. Germline-derived CDR1 and CDR2 are DFQATT and SNEGSKA (reference sequence). CDR3 sequence reads: CSASLGTVQVREQYF. CDR3 nucleotide sequence: TGCAGTGCTAGTCTCGGGACTGTGCAAGTGCGGGAGCAGTACTTC.

The V call is TRBV5-1, the J call TRBJ2-5; 11 nucleotides agree with TRBD2. V lost 5 bases to trimming and J lost 2 bases; unmatched junction nucleotides: 5. Germline loops: CDR1 SGHRS, CDR2 YFSETQ. The CDR3 length is 15 residues. The CDR3 here is CASRAGLAEQETQYF. CDR3 DNA sequence: TGCGCCAGCAGGGCGGGACTAGCGGAACAAGAGACCCAGTACTTC.